This T cell receptor beta chain emerged from a study of a mutant IDH1 vaccine in newly diagnosed glioma. Study-level information: The initiation of vaccination occurred 4-6 weeks after radiotherapy alone, or with temozolomide cycles. Overall study results and limits: It was about 94% of patients that developed vaccine-induced immune responses. The authors found pseudoprogression apparently unrelated to changes in top peripheral T cell clonotypes.

Stated time point: week 47, end of study. The vaccine gave 300 ug of a 20-mer mutant IDH1 peptide subcutaneously per dose. The length of the CDR3 is 10 residues. Germline V gene data show CDR1 as DFQATT and CDR2 as SNEGSKA (reference sequence). Deletions cut 6 bases from V and 10 bases from J, with 12 bases between. As to this clone: Its antigen is unknown.

TCRdb's table, derived via immunoSEQ multiplex PCR, lists solely in-frame clones and lacks some. The data show some 62,000 clones, with under 85% seen just once and 3.5% to 4.5% held by the top ten. This TCR derives from a man aged 25-40 years with glioma. This sample comprised PBMCs, obtained from a glioma patient whose treatment included an IDH1 peptide vaccine. The chain employs TRBV20-1 and TRBJ1-2; possibly TRBD1 for D (5 bases). CDR3: CSAAPGAYTF. In DNA, the CDR3 is TGCAGTGCCGCCCCCGGGGCCTACACCTTC.